This note documents a single T cell receptor beta chain sequence. These data are taken from a study of blood T cell repertoires in COVID-19. The CDR3 length is 13 residues. CDR1 is SGDLS, CDR2 YYNGEE, per germline. With 4 bases removed from V and 4 bases from J, the gap between germline ends came to 8 bases. Clones were read by immunoSEQ multiplex PCR, and TCRdb kept only the in-frame ones, dropping some. The table records 400,000 to 450,000 clones, roughly 90% of them present only once. The J gene is TRBJ2-2, the V gene TRBV9; D uncertain. Specimen: peripheral blood. This sequence originates from a man aged 18 to 35 with COVID-19, enrolled during active disease. CDR3 in DNA: TGTGCCAGCAGCCCGCCAGTCACCGGGGAGCTGTTTTTT. This translates into CASSPPVTGELFF.